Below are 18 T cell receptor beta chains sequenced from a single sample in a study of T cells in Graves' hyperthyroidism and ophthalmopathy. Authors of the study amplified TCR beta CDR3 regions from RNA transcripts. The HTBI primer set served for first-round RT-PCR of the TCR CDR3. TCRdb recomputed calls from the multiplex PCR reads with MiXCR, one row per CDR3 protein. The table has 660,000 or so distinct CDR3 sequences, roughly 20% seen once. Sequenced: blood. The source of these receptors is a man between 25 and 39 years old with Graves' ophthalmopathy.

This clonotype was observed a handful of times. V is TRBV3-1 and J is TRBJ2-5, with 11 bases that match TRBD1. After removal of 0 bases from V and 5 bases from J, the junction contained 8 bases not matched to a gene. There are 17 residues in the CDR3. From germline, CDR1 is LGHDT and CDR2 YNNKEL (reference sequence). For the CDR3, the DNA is TGTGCCAGCAGCCAAGATTGGACAGGGGGCGCCGGGGAGACCCAGTACTTC. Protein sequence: CASSQDWTGGAGETQYF.

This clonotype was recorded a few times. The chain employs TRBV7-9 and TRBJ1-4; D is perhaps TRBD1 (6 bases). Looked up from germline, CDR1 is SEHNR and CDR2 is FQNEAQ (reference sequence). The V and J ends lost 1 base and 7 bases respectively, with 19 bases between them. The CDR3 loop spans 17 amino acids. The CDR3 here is CASSLDRVTPRGEKLFF. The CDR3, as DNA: TGTGCCAGCAGCTTAGACAGGGTTACCCCACGCGGTGAAAAACTGTTTTTT.

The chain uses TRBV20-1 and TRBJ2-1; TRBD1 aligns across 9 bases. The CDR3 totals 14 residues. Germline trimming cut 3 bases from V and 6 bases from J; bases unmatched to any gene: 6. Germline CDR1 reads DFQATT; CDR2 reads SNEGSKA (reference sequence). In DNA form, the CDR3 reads TGCAGTGCTAGCACAGGGGGCGAGTTCAATGAGCAGTTCTTC. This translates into CSASTGGEFNEQFF.

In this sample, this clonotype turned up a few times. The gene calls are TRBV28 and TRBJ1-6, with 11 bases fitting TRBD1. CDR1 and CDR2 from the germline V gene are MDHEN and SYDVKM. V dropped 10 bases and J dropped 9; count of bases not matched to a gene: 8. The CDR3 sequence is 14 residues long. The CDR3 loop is CATRTGGESSPLHF. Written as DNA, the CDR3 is TGTGCCACCCGGACAGGGGGCGAGAGTTCACCCCTCCACTTT. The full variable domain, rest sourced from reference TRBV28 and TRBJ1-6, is DVKVTQSSRYLVKRTGEKVFLECVQDMDHENMFWYRQDPGLGLRLIYFSYDVKMKEKGDIPEGYSVSREKKERFSLILESASTNQTSMYLCATRTGGESSPLHFGNGTRLTVT.

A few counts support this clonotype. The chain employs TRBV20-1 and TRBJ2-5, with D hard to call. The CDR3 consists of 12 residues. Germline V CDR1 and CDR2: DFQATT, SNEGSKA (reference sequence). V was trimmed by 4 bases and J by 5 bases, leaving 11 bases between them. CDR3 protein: CSAINPGETQYF. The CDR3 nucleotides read TGCAGTGCTATCAACCCCGGGGAGACCCAGTACTTC.

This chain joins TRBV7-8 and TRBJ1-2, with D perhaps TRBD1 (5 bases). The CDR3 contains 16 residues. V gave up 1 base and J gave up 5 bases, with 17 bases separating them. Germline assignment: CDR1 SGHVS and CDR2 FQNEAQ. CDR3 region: CASSLGDRAPAYGYTF. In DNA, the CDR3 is TGTGCCAGCAGCTTAGGGGACCGGGCCCCCGCGTATGGCTACACCTTC.

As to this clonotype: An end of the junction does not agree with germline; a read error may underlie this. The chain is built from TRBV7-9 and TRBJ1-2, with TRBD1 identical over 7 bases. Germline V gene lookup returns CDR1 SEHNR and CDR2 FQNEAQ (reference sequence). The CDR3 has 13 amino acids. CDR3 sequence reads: CASSQTGVGGYAF. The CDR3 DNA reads TGTGCCAGCAGCCAAACAGGGGTAGGAGGCTACGCCTTC.

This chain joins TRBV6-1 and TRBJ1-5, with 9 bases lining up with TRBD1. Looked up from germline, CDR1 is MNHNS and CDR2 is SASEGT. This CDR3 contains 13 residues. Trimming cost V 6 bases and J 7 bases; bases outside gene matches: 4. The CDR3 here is CASSDRGDQPQHF. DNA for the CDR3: TGTGCCAGCAGCGACAGGGGGGACCAGCCCCAGCATTTT.

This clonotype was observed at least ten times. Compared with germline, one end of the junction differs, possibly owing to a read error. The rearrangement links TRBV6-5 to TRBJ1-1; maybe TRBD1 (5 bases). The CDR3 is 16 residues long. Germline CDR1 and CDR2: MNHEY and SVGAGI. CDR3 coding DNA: TGTGCCAGCAGTCACTCAGTGCGGGGGGATACTAATGAAGCTTTCTTT. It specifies CASSHSVRGDTNEAFF.

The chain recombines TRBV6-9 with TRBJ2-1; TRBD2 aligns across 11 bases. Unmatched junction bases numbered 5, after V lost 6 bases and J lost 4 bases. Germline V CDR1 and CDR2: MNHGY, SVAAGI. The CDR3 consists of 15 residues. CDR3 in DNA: TGTGCCAGCAGCTTACTAGCGGGAGTGTACAATGAGCAGTTCTTC. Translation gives CASSLLAGVYNEQFF.

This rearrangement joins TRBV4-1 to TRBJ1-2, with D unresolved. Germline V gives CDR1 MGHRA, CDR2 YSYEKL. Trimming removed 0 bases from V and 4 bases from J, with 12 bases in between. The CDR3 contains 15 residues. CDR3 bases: TGCGCCAGCAGCCAAGACCCCCAAGGAGTCTATGGCTACACCTTC. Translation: CASSQDPQGVYGYTF.

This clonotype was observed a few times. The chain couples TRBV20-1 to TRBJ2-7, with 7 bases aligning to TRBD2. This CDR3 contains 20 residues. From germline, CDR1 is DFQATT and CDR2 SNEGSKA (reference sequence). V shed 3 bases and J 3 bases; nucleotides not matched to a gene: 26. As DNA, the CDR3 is TGCAGTGCTAGTGGCCTGAAGCTGGGGGATACGCGGGAGAGGTACTACGAGCAGTACTTC. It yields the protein CSASGLKLGDTRERYYEQYF.

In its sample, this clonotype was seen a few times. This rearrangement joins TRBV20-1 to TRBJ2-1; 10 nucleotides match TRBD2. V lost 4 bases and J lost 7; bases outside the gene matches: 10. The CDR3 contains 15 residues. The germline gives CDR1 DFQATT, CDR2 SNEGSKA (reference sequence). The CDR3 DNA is TGCAGTGCTACCCCCCCAGCGGGAGGGAGGAATGAGCAGTTCTTC. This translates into CSATPPAGGRNEQFF.

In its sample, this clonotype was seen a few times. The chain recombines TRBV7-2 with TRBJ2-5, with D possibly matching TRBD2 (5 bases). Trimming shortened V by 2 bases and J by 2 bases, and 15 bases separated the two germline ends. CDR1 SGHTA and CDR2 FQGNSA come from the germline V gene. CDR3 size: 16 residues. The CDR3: CASSLSEELGQETQYF. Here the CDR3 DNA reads TGTGCCAGCAGCTTATCGGAGGAATTGGGACAAGAGACCCAGTACTTC. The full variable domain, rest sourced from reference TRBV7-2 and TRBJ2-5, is GAGVSQSPSNKVTEKGKDVELRCDPISGHTALYWYRQSLGQGLEFLIYFQGNSAPDKSGLPSDRFSAERTGGSVSTLTIQRTQQEDSAVYLCASSLSEELGQETQYFGPGTRLLVL.

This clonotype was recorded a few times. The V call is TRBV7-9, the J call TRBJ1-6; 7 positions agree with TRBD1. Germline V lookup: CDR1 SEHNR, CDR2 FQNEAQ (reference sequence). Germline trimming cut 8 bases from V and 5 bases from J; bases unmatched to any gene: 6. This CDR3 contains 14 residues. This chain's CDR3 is CASRRQGHNSPLHF. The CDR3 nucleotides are TGTGCCAGCCGCCGACAGGGACATAATTCACCCCTCCACTTT.

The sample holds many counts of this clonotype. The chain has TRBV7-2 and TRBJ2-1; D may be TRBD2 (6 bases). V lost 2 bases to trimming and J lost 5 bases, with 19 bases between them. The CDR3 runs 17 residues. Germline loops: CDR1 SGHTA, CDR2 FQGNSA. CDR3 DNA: TGTGCCAGCAGCTTAATCTCGACGAGGCGGGGCGACAATGAGCAGTTCTTC. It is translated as CASSLISTRRGDNEQFF.

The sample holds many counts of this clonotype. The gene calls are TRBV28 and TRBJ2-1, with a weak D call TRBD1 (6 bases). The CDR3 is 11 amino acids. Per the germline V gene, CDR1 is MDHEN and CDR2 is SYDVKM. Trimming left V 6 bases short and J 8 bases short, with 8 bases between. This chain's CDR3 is CASSAGDEQFF. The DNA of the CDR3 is TGTGCCAGCAGCGCAGGGGATGAGCAGTTCTTC. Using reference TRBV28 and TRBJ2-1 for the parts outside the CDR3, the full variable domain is DVKVTQSSRYLVKRTGEKVFLECVQDMDHENMFWYRQDPGLGLRLIYFSYDVKMKEKGDIPEGYSVSREKKERFSLILESASTNQTSMYLCASSAGDEQFFGPGTRLTVL.

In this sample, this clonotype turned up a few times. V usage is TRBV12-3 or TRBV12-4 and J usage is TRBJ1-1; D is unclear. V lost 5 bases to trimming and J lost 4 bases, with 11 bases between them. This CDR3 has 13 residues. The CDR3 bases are TGTGCCAGCAGTCTCAAGTTTTCCACTGAAGCTTTCTTT. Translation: CASSLKFSTEAFF.